This T cell receptor beta chain was obtained from a study of cytomegalovirus exposure and HLA in healthy donors. Whole-study findings and limits: From TCR beta sequences, most subjects' HLA-A and HLA-B alleles were reportedly predicted accurately. When a later analysis compared HLA-associated TCR beta chains with equally common others, the HLA-associated chains turned out to be more clonally expanded and to have lower generation probabilities. When a later analysis was performed, an Asian-associated ancestry cluster reportedly had fewer N-insertions than the approximately 600-donor mean.

The study ran its PCR with 60 Vbeta and 13 Jbeta primers. Only in-frame clones appear in the TCRdb table, and some are missing; sequencing was by immunoSEQ multiplex PCR. The sample has a few hundred thousand clones, around nine tenths seen once. Points on this clone: The target antigen is unknown.

This CDR3 comprises 12 residues. Trimming took 6 bases from V and 3 from J, leaving 5 bases between them. Germline CDR1 and CDR2: LGHNT and FRNRAP. Donors showed nominal health when sampled, although they likely had unrecorded immune exposures. The TCR comes from a girl aged 2 to 10 in good health and CMV-seronegative. Specimen: PBMCs. The rearrangement links TRBV12-5 to TRBJ1-4; D is undetermined. The CDR3 protein is CASGLANEKLFF. The CDR3 DNA is TGTGCTAGTGGGCTAGCTAATGAAAAACTGTTTTTT.